The entry below gives a single T cell receptor (beta chain) sequence along with its context. Clones were sequenced by immunoSEQ multiplex PCR, and TCRdb holds only the in-frame ones, with some missing. The sample shows over 50,000 clones, 70% to 90% of them seen only once. This sample is drawn from a study of blood T cell repertoires in COVID-19. Study background: The United States, Italy and Spain supplied acute and convalescent COVID-19 samples.

CDR1 is MDHEN, CDR2 SYDVKM, per germline. V was shortened by 9 bases and J by 0 bases, with 17 bases between the two germline ends. The CDR3 contains 15 residues. This TCR was recovered from a human donor in a cohort sampled during active COVID-19. What was sequenced was peripheral blood. The V call is TRBV28, the J call TRBJ1-2; D is possibly TRBD1 (6 bases). The CDR3, as DNA: TGTGCCAGTAGGTGGAGGGGGGGAGCTAACTATGGCTACACCTTC. Translating gives CASRWRGGANYGYTF.